The 8 T cell receptor beta chains below were found in one sample sequenced in a study of cytomegalovirus exposure and HLA in healthy donors. The PCR ran on 60 Vbeta and 13 Jbeta primers. The data were produced by immunoSEQ multiplex PCR, yet TCRdb's version contains in-frame clones alone and is incomplete. There are about 170,000 clones in the sample; roughly 71% occur only once, and approximately 1.5% lies in the top ten. Sequencing was done on a sample of PBMCs. The receptors here all came from a girl between 10 and 17 years old in good health and CMV-seronegative.

The chain employs TRBV12-2 and TRBJ1-3; the D segment call TRBD1 is taken from the table without a DNA check. TRBV12-2 is listed as a pseudogene. The CDR3 spans 15 residues. The CDR3 here is CASRRDRSSGNTIYF. CDR3 nucleotide sequence: TGTGCAAGTCGTCGTGACAGGAGCTCTGGAAACACCATATATTTT.

The V call is TRBV9, the J call TRBJ2-2; TRBD1 agrees at 8 bases. The CDR3 has 17 amino acids. Germline CDR1 is SGDLS and CDR2 is YYNGEE. V gave up 4 bases and J gave up 8 bases; unmatched junction bases: 16. CDR3 region: CASSLKLGQDVMGELFF. The DNA for the CDR3 is TGTGCCAGCAGCCTTAAATTGGGACAGGATGTAATGGGGGAGCTGTTTTTT.

The chain links TRBV18 to TRBJ1-1; weak D call: TRBD1 (5 bases). V lost 3 bases and J 8 bases, leaving 10 bases between the germline ends. The V gene's germline CDR1 is KGHSH and CDR2 LQKENI. This CDR3 is 12 amino acids long. In DNA form, the CDR3 reads TGTGCCAGCTCACCCCCCGGACAAGAAGCTTTCTTT. It yields the protein CASSPPGQEAFF.

The genes are TRBV10-3 and TRBJ1-3; TRBD1 is a possible D gene (6 bases). This CDR3 is built from 15 residues. CDR1 and CDR2 from the germline V gene are ENHRY and SYGVKD. Trimming cost V 7 bases and J 0 bases, with 13 bases left between them. The CDR3 DNA follows: TGTGCCATCAAACAGGACAGTGCCTCTGGAAACACCATATATTTT. Translated: CAIKQDSASGNTIYF.

The CDR3 sequence is CAWSDDGDKQYF. In DNA, the CDR3 is TGTGCCTGGAGTGACGACGGGGACAAGCAGTACTTC. The J gene is TRBJ2-7, the V gene TRBV30; a weak D match, TRBD1 (6 bases). Germline CDR1 and CDR2: GTSNPN and SVGIG (reference sequence). Trimming left V 1 base short and J 8 bases short, with 12 bases between. This CDR3 comprises 12 residues.

This clone was seen a handful of times. The chain uses TRBV19 and TRBJ1-6, with D tentatively TRBD1 (5 bases). The V gene's germline CDR1 is LNHDA and CDR2 SQIVND (reference sequence). V lost 7 bases and J 4 bases, leaving 20 bases between the germline ends. The CDR3 is 17 residues long. In nucleotides, the CDR3 is TGTGCCAGTACCACGGCCGGGGGGGGAGATTATAATTCACCCCTCCACTTT. Amino acids: CASTTAGGGDYNSPLHF.

The rearrangement links TRBV6-1 to TRBJ1-2; no firm D call. Trimming took 1 base from V and 3 from J, leaving 9 bases between them. The germline gives CDR1 MNHNS, CDR2 SASEGT. CDR3 size: 14 residues. CDR3 DNA: TGTGCCAGCAGTGAAGGTCCCGGGGACTATGGCTACACCTTC. Translated: CASSEGPGDYGYTF.

This chain connects TRBV2 to TRBJ1-1; D is unclear. Trimming took 7 bases from V and 1 from J, leaving 10 bases between them. There are 13 residues in the CDR3. Germline CDR1 and CDR2: SNHLY and FYNNEI. CDR3: CASIYAWNTEAFF. The CDR3 DNA reads TGTGCCAGCATTTATGCGTGGAACACTGAAGCTTTCTTT.